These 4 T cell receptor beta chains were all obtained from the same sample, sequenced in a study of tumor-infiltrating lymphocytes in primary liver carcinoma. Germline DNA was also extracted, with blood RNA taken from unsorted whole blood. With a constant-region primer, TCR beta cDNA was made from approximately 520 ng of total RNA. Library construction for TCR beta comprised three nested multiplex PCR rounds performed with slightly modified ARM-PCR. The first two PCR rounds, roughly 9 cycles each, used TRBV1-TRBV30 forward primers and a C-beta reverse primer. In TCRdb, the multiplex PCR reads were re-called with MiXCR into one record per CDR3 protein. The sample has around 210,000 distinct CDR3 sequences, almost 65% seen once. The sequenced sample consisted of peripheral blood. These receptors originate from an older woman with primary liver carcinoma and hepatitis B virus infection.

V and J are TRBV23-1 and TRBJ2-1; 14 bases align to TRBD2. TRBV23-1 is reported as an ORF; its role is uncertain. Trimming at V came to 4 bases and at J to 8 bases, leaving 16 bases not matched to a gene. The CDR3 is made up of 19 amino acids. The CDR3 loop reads CASSRPCSGLAGVVYEQFF. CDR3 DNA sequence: TGCGCCAGCAGTCGCCCCTGCTCGGGACTAGCGGGAGTCGTCTATGAGCAGTTCTTC.

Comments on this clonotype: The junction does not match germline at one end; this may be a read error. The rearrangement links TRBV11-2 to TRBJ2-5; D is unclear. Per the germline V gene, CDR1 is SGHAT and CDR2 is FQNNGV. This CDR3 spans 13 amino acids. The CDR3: CTSSLGLPGTQYF. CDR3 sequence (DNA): TGTACCAGCAGCTTAGGGCTGCCAGGGACCCAGTACTTC.

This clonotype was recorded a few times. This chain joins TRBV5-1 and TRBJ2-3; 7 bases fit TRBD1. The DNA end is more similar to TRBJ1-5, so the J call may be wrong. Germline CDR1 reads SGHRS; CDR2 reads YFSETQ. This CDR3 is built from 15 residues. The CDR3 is CASSSPGQITDTQHF. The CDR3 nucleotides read TGCGCCAGCAGCTCCCCGGGACAGATCACAGATACGCAGCATTTT.

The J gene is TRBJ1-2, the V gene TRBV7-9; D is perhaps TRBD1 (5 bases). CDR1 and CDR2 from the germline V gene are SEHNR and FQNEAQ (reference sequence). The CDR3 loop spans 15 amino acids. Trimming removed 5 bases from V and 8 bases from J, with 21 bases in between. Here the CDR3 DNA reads TGTGCCAGCAGCCAGGGCCGGGAGGGCCCGGAAGGCTACACCTTC. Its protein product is CASSQGREGPEGYTF.